These T cell receptor beta chains were read from a single sample in a study of blood T cell repertoires in COVID-19. TCRdb's copy holds only in-frame clones and misses some; the assay was immunoSEQ multiplex PCR. Of roughly 230,000 clones listed, around nine tenths are singletons. Sequences were obtained from PBMCs or T cells enriched from blood (not recorded which). Source of these receptors: a man aged 25 to 40 in a cohort exposed to, infected with or recovered from COVID-19 (not recorded which). Both conserved end residues are part of each CDR3. The order of the fields is D gene, V gene, clone size, J gene, CDR3 DNA, CDR3 protein. The D gene is left open where the match is weak. Size is stated for part of the rows, as once, few or many counts, or as a class when the clone is expanded.

>-|TRBV10-1|-|TRBJ2-1
TGCGCCAGCAGTGCGGTAGCCCCCTACAATGAGCAGTTCTTC
CASSAVAPYNEQFF
>-|TRBV28|-|TRBJ1-2
TGTGCCAGCAGTTTCAGTTCGAGACAGAACTATGGCTACACCTTC
CASSFSSRQNYGYTF
>TRBD2|TRBV19|-|TRBJ2-7
TGTGCCAGTAGTATAGAGGGGACTAGCGGGGCCCAACGCGAGCAGTACTTC
CASSIEGTSGAQREQYF
>-|TRBV2|-|TRBJ2-7
TGTGCCAGCAGTTCCTCCGGGTTTACCTACGAGCAGTACTTC
CASSSSGFTYEQYF
>TRBD2|TRBV6-2/TRBV6-3|-|TRBJ2-7
TGTGCCAGCAGTTACTCGATCAGCGGGGATCGACCTACCTACGAGCAGTACTTC
CASSYSISGDRPTYEQYF
>TRBD1|TRBV19|-|TRBJ1-1
TGTGCCAGTTCCGAGACAGGGGGTCACACTGAAGCTTTCTTT
CASSETGGHTEAFF
>-|TRBV19|-|TRBJ2-4
TGTGCCAGTAGTGGCGTTGAGGAGCCCAAAAACATTCAGTACTTC
CASSGVEEPKNIQYF
>-|TRBV7-9|-|TRBJ1-1
TGTGCCAGCAGCCGGTTGAGTATAGGACAACTAATGAACACTGAAGCTTTCTTT
CASSRLSIGQLMNTEAFF
>TRBD1|TRBV2|-|TRBJ1-1
TGTGCCAGCAGTGAACCCAGGGGGCTGGACACTGAAGCTTTCTTT
CASSEPRGLDTEAFF
>-|TRBV6-5|-|TRBJ2-1
TGTGCCAGCAGTTACGACCCGGGAAAACCCTACAATGAGCAGTTCTTC
CASSYDPGKPYNEQFF
>-|TRBV9|-|TRBJ1-1
TGTGCCAGCAGCGTAGCTACGGCGGGTTTGAACACTGAAGCTTTCTTT
CASSVATAGLNTEAFF
>-|TRBV6-4|-|TRBJ1-1
TGTGCCAGCAGTGACTCGCATTTTAGGAACACTGAAGCTTTCTTT
CASSDSHFRNTEAFF
>-|TRBV5-6|-|TRBJ1-1
TGTGCCAGCAGCGAAAACAGGGAGGAAGCTTTCTTT
CASSENREEAFF
>TRBD1|TRBV5-1|-|TRBJ2-7
TGCGCCAGCAGCTTAATCCGAAGAAGTGAACGGGACAGGGACTACGAGCAGTACTTC
CASSLIRRSERDRDYEQYF
>-|TRBV29-1|once|TRBJ1-5
TGCAGCGTTGGTGAAGGGGGTAGGGGACAGCCCCAGCATTTT
CSVGEGGRGQPQHF
>-|TRBV3-1/TRBV3-2|-|TRBJ2-7
TGTGCCAGCAGCCACGGGATACAGGGTAGCGAGCAGTACTTC
CASSHGIQGSEQYF
>-|TRBV6-2/TRBV6-3|-|TRBJ2-5
TGTGCCAGCAGTCGTGACATACTAGGGACCCAGTACTTC
CASSRDILGTQYF
>TRBD2|TRBV7-3|-|TRBJ2-4
TGTGCCAGCAGCTTACTAGCGGGAGAAAACATTCAGTACTTC
CASSLLAGENIQYF
>TRBD1|TRBV19|-|TRBJ1-5
TGTGCCAGCTCGACAGGGCAAAGGCAGCCCCAGCATTTT
CASSTGQRQPQHF
>-|TRBV28|once|TRBJ1-2
TGTGCCAGCACGACAGGCTATGGCTACACCTTC
CASTTGYGYTF
>TRBD2|TRBV5-1|-|TRBJ2-1
TGCGCCAGCAGCCCCGGACTAGCGGGAGCCTACAATGAGCAGTTCTTC
CASSPGLAGAYNEQFF
>TRBD1|TRBV4-3|few|TRBJ1-3
TGCGCCAGCAGCCGGGGGACAGACTCTGGAAACACCATATATTTT
CASSRGTDSGNTIYF
>-|TRBV14|once|TRBJ2-5
TGTGCCAGCAGCCAGACGGACAGCGACAACCAAGAGACCCAGTACTTC
CASSQTDSDNQETQYF
>-|TRBV5-1|-|TRBJ2-7
TGCGCCAGCAGCTTTGCGGGCAGCCACGAGCAGTACTTC
CASSFAGSHEQYF
>-|TRBV11-2|-|TRBJ2-5
TGTGCCAGCAGCTCTGCAGGGTTAGGAGAGACCCAGTACTTC
CASSSAGLGETQYF
>TRBD2|TRBV10-3|-|TRBJ2-7
TGTGCCATCGGCGCTAGCGGGAGTAGATACGAGCAGTACTTC
CAIGASGSRYEQYF
>TRBD1|TRBV5-1|-|TRBJ2-5
TGCGCCAGCACCTTATCACAGGGGTTTATTGAGACCCAGTACTTC
CASTLSQGFIETQYF
>-|TRBV25-1|-|TRBJ2-2
TGTGCCAGCAGTCGGACATACACCGGGGAGCTGTTTTTT
CASSRTYTGELFF
>-|TRBV4-2|-|TRBJ2-7
TGTGCCAGCAGCCAAGATCGGTCCTACGAGCAGTACTTC
CASSQDRSYEQYF
>TRBD2|TRBV3-1/TRBV3-2|-|TRBJ2-3
TGTGCCAGCAGCCAGGGCGGGAGGGCCAGCAATACGCAGTATTTT
CASSQGGRASNTQYF